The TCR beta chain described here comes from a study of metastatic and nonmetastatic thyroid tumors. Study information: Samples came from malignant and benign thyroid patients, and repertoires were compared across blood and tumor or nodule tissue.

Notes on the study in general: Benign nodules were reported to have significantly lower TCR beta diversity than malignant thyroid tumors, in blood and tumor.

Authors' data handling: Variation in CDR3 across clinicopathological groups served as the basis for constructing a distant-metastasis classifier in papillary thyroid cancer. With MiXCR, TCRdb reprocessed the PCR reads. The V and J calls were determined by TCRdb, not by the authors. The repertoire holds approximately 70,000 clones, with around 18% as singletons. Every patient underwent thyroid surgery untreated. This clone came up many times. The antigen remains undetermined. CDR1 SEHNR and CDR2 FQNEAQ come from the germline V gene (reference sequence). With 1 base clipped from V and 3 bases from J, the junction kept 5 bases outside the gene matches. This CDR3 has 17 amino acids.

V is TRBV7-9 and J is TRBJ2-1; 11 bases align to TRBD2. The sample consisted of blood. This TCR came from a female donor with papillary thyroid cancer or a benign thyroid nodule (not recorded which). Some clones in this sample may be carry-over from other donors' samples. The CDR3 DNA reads TGTGCCAGCAGCTTAGTCGGGACTAGCGGTAACTACAATGAGCAGTTCTTC. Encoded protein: CASSLVGTSGNYNEQFF.